This T cell receptor beta chain originates from a study of shared clonotypes between healthy human individuals. This was a deep-level run. Repertoires were generated with immunoSEQ multiplex PCR, while TCRdb's copy carries only in-frame clones and drops some. The table includes some 2,500,000 clones, roughly 93% detected once. The germline gives CDR1 SNHLY, CDR2 FYNNEI. The CDR3 totals 15 residues. V shed 5 bases and J 5 bases; nucleotides not matched to a gene: 6. This chain links TRBV2 with TRBJ2-3; TRBD2 matches 11 bases. This TCR was sampled from a man younger than 35 in good health. Some clones in this sample may be carry-over from other donors' samples. Sequenced sample: naive CD4+ T cells from PBMCs. Subset defined: CD45RA+ positively selected. This chain's CDR3 is CASSKQGLAVDTQYF. The CDR3 DNA reads TGTGCCAGCAGTAAGCAGGGACTAGCGGTAGATACGCAGTATTTT. Using reference TRBV2 and TRBJ2-3 for the parts outside the CDR3, the full variable domain is EPEVTQTPSHQVTQMGQEVILRCVPISNHLYFYWYRQILGQKVEFLVSFYNNEISEKSEIFDDQFSVERPDGSNFTLKIRSTKLEDSAMYFCASSKQGLAVDTQYFGPGTRLTVL.